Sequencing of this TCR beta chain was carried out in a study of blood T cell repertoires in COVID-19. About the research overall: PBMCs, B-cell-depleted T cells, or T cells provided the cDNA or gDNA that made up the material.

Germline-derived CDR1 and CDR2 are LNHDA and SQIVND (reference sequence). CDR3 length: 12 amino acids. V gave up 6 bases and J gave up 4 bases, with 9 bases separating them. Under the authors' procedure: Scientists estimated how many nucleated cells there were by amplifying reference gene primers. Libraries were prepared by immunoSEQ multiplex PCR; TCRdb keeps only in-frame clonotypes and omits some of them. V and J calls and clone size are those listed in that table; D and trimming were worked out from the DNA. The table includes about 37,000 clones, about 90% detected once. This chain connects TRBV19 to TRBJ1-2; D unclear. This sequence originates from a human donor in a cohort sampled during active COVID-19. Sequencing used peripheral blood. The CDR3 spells CASRVGSYGYTF. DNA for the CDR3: TGTGCCAGTAGGGTGGGCAGCTATGGCTACACCTTC. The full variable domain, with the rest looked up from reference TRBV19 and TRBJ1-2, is DGGITQSPKYLFRKEGQNVTLSCEQNLNHDAMYWYRQDPGQGLRLIYYSQIVNDFQKGDIAEGYSVSREKKESFPLTVTSAQKNPTAFYLCASRVGSYGYTFGSGTRLTVV.